The rows below give T cell receptor beta chains drawn from one sample of a study of T-cell reconstitution after alpha-beta-depleted transplantation in children. TCRdb re-derived calls from the PCR reads in MiXCR, one entry per CDR3 protein. The table has approximately 350,000 distinct CDR3 sequences, 10% to 15% seen once; the top ten hold about 4%. The sequencing here drew on PBMCs, taken from the stem cell graft. All receptors come from a human donor who donated a stem cell graft to a child with Fanconi anemia. CDR3s leave out the opening cysteine and the closing phenylalanine or tryptophan. Fields, in order: V gene, J gene, CDR3 protein.

v_call: TRBV20-1; j_call: TRBJ1-5; cdr3_aa: SARGETGIEQPQH
v_call: TRBV7-2; j_call: TRBJ2-3; cdr3_aa: ASSLGIETGQGTQY
v_call: TRBV12-3/TRBV12-4; j_call: TRBJ2-3; cdr3_aa: ASSSFYPAGGQSGTQY
v_call: TRBV11-2; j_call: TRBJ2-1; cdr3_aa: ASSLIAVYNEQF
v_call: TRBV6-1; j_call: TRBJ1-1; cdr3_aa: ASQPSSGANTEAF
v_call: TRBV18; j_call: TRBJ2-5; cdr3_aa: ASEGALGETQY
v_call: TRBV30; j_call: TRBJ1-5; cdr3_aa: AWSVYGTNPHEPQH
v_call: TRBV18; j_call: TRBJ2-1; cdr3_aa: ASSLGGGDEQF
v_call: TRBV18; j_call: TRBJ1-5; cdr3_aa: ASSPTSLRDQPQH
v_call: TRBV20-1; j_call: TRBJ2-1; cdr3_aa: SARDHRGSSYNEQF
v_call: TRBV20-1; j_call: TRBJ1-6; cdr3_aa: SAAGSGINSPLH
v_call: TRBV28; j_call: TRBJ2-5; cdr3_aa: ASSSAQGLRETQY
v_call: TRBV4-2; j_call: TRBJ1-4; cdr3_aa: ASSQEDSKDEKLF
v_call: TRBV5-4; j_call: TRBJ2-3; cdr3_aa: ASSLAGGEVAGASTDTQY
v_call: TRBV7-2; j_call: TRBJ1-4; cdr3_aa: ASSFVRDSEKLF
v_call: TRBV10-3; j_call: TRBJ2-5; cdr3_aa: AISEASGGEETQY
v_call: TRBV6-2/TRBV6-3; j_call: TRBJ1-2; cdr3_aa: ASIDRGRGSYGYT
v_call: TRBV5-6; j_call: TRBJ1-1; cdr3_aa: ASRTGTGVTEAF
v_call: TRBV20-1; j_call: TRBJ2-2; cdr3_aa: SATGRAPNTGELF
v_call: TRBV5-1; j_call: TRBJ2-7; cdr3_aa: ASSLGDGGSATYEQY
v_call: TRBV12-3/TRBV12-4; j_call: TRBJ2-2; cdr3_aa: ASSLAGGRGGELF
v_call: TRBV4-1; j_call: TRBJ1-6; cdr3_aa: ASSHEDRSPLH
v_call: TRBV9; j_call: TRBJ2-3; cdr3_aa: ASTYSGVPTDTQY
v_call: TRBV29-1; j_call: TRBJ1-2; cdr3_aa: SAGVNYGYT
v_call: TRBV6-5; j_call: TRBJ1-2; cdr3_aa: ASSRAGNSDYGYT
v_call: TRBV9; j_call: TRBJ1-1; cdr3_aa: ASSDNRADEAF
v_call: TRBV28; j_call: TRBJ1-1; cdr3_aa: ASSLRPGQGNTEAF
v_call: TRBV14; j_call: TRBJ1-2; cdr3_aa: ASSQAFGQPYGYT
v_call: TRBV29-1; j_call: TRBJ2-5; cdr3_aa: SVEKGQGQETQY
v_call: TRBV12-3/TRBV12-4; j_call: TRBJ2-6; cdr3_aa: ASSLGHLNVLT
v_call: TRBV20-1; j_call: TRBJ2-4; cdr3_aa: SALRTSGGDIAKNIQY
v_call: TRBV28; j_call: TRBJ2-7; cdr3_aa: ASSPDLREQY
v_call: TRBV27; j_call: TRBJ2-3; cdr3_aa: ASSWTVTDTQY
v_call: TRBV19; j_call: TRBJ2-3; cdr3_aa: ASSITGRSLWQY
v_call: TRBV12-3/TRBV12-4; j_call: TRBJ2-1; cdr3_aa: ASSFQTGTTYNEQF
v_call: TRBV30; j_call: TRBJ2-7; cdr3_aa: AWNLGQGLGY
v_call: TRBV4-3; j_call: TRBJ1-6; cdr3_aa: ASSQGFRGNNSPLH
v_call: TRBV5-1; j_call: TRBJ2-4; cdr3_aa: ASSLVRDGKNIQY
v_call: TRBV10-3; j_call: TRBJ2-2; cdr3_aa: AIGIRGSDGELF
v_call: TRBV6-1; j_call: TRBJ2-1; cdr3_aa: ASRTGSSYNEQF
v_call: TRBV29-1; j_call: TRBJ1-4; cdr3_aa: SVEDERGAGEKLF
v_call: TRBV4-1; j_call: TRBJ1-2; cdr3_aa: ASSQRTDDGYT
v_call: TRBV5-1; j_call: TRBJ2-5; cdr3_aa: ASSGGAVEETQY